This T cell receptor beta chain was observed in a study of blood T cells in healthy people across ages. The study's findings and limits: Naive CD4+ cell counts and diversity both ran higher in long-lived than in aged donors.

Combining a sample-barcoded 5' primer with a J-beta primer mix, a second PCR ran for roughly 6 to 12 cycles. Researchers report that a template-switch adaptor with 12 random nucleotides tagged each cDNA molecule. TCRdb reprocessed the 5' RACE reads with MiXCR, giving one entry per CDR3 protein. The table includes 1.5 million to 2 million distinct CDR3 sequences, about two fifths detected once. Each donor gave about 9.3 milliliters of peripheral blood. The length of the CDR3 is 13 residues. V lost 11 bases and J 4 bases, leaving 14 bases between the germline ends. Germline-derived CDR1 and CDR2 are ENHRY and SYGVKD. Turning to this clonotype: Its antigen is currently unknown.

This receptor was obtained from a human donor in good health. The sample comprised blood. The chain carries TRBV10-3 and TRBJ1-4; D is uncertain. For the CDR3, the DNA is TGTGCCGCGGGGTCTCCTGATAATGAAAAACTGTTTTTT. It specifies CAAGSPDNEKLFF.